A single sample gave rise to the 5 T cell receptor beta chains below, sequenced in a study of blood T cell repertoires in COVID-19 (TCRdb year 2020). Library creation used the immunoSEQ multiplex PCR assay. In TCRdb, the immuneACCESS table is reduced to in-frame sequences with V and J assigned. These tables do not hold every clone; where another copy was compared, an unresolved V gene accounts for under half, and the others remain unexplained. Counted in this sample were 90,000 to 120,000 clones; around 88% of them appeared once. The top ten clonotypes cover around 7% of the sample. Source material: peripheral blood. These receptors all stem from a man in his fifties with active or convalescent COVID-19.

The CDR3 protein is CASKDSANTEAFF. The CDR3 nucleotides are TGTGCCAGCAAAGACAGTGCGAACACTGAAGCTTTCTTT. V usage is TRBV28 and J usage is TRBJ1-1; D possibly corresponds to TRBD1 (5 bases). The CDR3 totals 13 residues. Germline CDR1 and CDR2: MDHEN and SYDVKM. Trimming pared 7 bases from V and 1 base from J, leaving 10 bases between.

This chain joins TRBV29-1 and TRBJ1-2; D call uncertain. Germline assignment: CDR1 SQVTM and CDR2 ANQGSEA. The V end lost 3 bases, the J end lost 4 bases, and 12 bases lay between the germline ends. This CDR3 has 13 residues. The DNA of the CDR3 is TGCAGCGTTGAGCCAGATCTTGGCTATGGCTACACCTTC. It is translated as CSVEPDLGYGYTF.

A word on this clone: The missing conserved phenylalanine or tryptophan at the end of this CDR3 makes a read error likely. Because the CDR3's place on the DNA is in doubt, the DNA is left out and the CDR3 is given as listed by TCRdb. The genes are TRBV6-5 and TRBJ1-1. Inclusive of both ends, the CDR3 amounts to 12 amino acids. The germline V gene encodes CDR1 MNHEY and CDR2 SVGAGI. CDR3: CASSPGERVPKD.

This clone has more than one count but fewer than ten. The V gene is TRBV7-9, the J gene TRBJ2-1, with TRBD2 matching 11 bases. CDR1 is SEHNR and CDR2 is FQNEAQ in the germline V gene (reference sequence). V was pared by 3 bases and J by 7 bases, with 8 bases of the junction left unmatched. This CDR3 comprises 16 residues. The CDR3 here is CASSLTGTSGLNEQFF. CDR3 nucleotides: TGTGCCAGCAGCTTGACCGGGACTAGCGGTTTGAATGAGCAGTTCTTC. The full variable domain, rest sourced from reference TRBV7-9 and TRBJ2-1, is DTGVSQNPRHKITKRGQNVTFRCDPISEHNRLYWYRQTLGQGPEFLTYFQNEAQLEKSRLLSDRFSAERPKGSFSTLEIQRTEQGDSAMYLCASSLTGTSGLNEQFFGPGTRLTVL.

The V gene is TRBV11-2, the J gene TRBJ1-4; 8 bases agree with TRBD1. In germline, CDR1 is SGHAT, CDR2 FQNNGV. Unmatched junction bases numbered 16, after V lost 5 bases and J lost 11 bases. The CDR3 extends over 16 amino acids. The CDR3 sequence is CASSPGTGRVNLKLFF. Written as DNA, the CDR3 is TGTGCCAGCAGCCCAGGGACAGGCCGAGTTAATCTCAAACTGTTTTTT.